These T cell receptor beta chains were read from a single sample in a study of regulatory T cells in long-lasting Graves disease. TCRdb analysed the multiplex PCR reads with MiXCR anew, one entry per CDR3 protein. Here the sample spans approximately 400,000 distinct CDR3 sequences, 15% being singletons. The sample was also reused in another study, on T cells in Graves' hyperthyroidism and ophthalmopathy.

Sequencing was performed on peripheral blood mononuclear cells (PBMCs), taken at new diagnosis, from a patient treated with antithyroid drugs. The receptors come from a woman in her thirties with Graves disease. The CDR3 runs from the conserved cysteine through the conserved F or W. Not all rows give a size; the values are once, few, many and, for expanded clones, a class.

CASRPRATDTQYF	few	TRBV11-3	TRBJ2-3	13
CASSYSRVNTEAFF	many	TRBV6-2/TRBV6-3	TRBJ1-1	14
CASSHPLGVVGSPLHF	many	TRBV11-2	TRBJ1-6	16
CASSQPAAYHNEQFF	few	TRBV4-1	TRBJ2-1	15
CASSQGLKLLDTQYF	few	TRBV3-1	TRBJ2-3	15
CASSQDGRWEFPYEQYF	many	TRBV14	TRBJ2-7	17
CASSRADRAWIPTNEKLFF	many	TRBV12-3/TRBV12-4	TRBJ1-4	19
CASSLAGLSNQPQHF	many	TRBV5-1	TRBJ1-5	15
CASSFGQGSGTRRGGSYEQYF	many	TRBV12-3/TRBV12-4	.	21
CASSSDPEEVEQFF	many	TRBV28	TRBJ2-1	14
CASSEGQGLGGELFF	few	TRBV9	TRBJ2-2	15
CASSSIPSYEQYF	many	TRBV6-2/TRBV6-3	TRBJ2-7	13
CASSQTSGRGDTQYF	many	TRBV7-8	TRBJ2-3	15
CASSLGFGLAGGNEQYF	few	TRBV7-6	TRBJ2-7	17
CASSPRTGNTEAFF	many	TRBV5-1	TRBJ1-1	14
CASSLFLPSGANVLTF	.	TRBV11-2	TRBJ2-6	16
CASSLGLALGRDEQFF	many	TRBV11-3	TRBJ2-1	16
CASSEALGGYRGREETQYF	many	TRBV6-1	TRBJ2-5	19
CASSRLLGRRGDQPQHF	many	TRBV12-3/TRBV12-4	TRBJ1-5	17
CASSGRVGNQPQHF	few	TRBV6-2/TRBV6-3	TRBJ1-5	14
CASSLTRDSYEQYF	few	TRBV27	TRBJ2-7	14
CASSLAHGASTDTQYF	few	TRBV7-3	TRBJ2-3	16
CAIRGVEADTQYF	many	TRBV10-3	TRBJ2-3	13
CASTWTPNSNEKLFF	.	TRBV7-8	TRBJ1-4	15
CASSVLGGGGANVLTF	many	TRBV27	TRBJ2-6	16
CASSFSGGSLPLSGANVLTF	.	TRBV13	TRBJ2-6	20
CSASAKGTGWAEQYF	many	TRBV20-1	TRBJ2-7	15
CASSPKTETYEQYF	many	TRBV11-2	TRBJ2-7	14
CASSIRNWSNQPQHF	many	TRBV2	TRBJ1-5	15
CSARRDSRLSGNTIYF	once	TRBV20-1	TRBJ1-3	16
CSARDLGQGFGEQYF	few	TRBV20-1	TRBJ2-7	15
CASSIAGLGDEKLFF	many	TRBV7-2	TRBJ1-4	15
CASSPAPFTGGGSETQYF	many	TRBV6-1	TRBJ2-5	18
CASSLATAGELFF	few	TRBV5-1	TRBJ2-2	13
CAIRDRGGNSPLHF	many	TRBV10-3	TRBJ1-6	14
CASSQWNTEAFF	many	TRBV3-1	TRBJ1-1	12
CASSTQGPGGTEAFF	many	TRBV5-1	TRBJ1-1	15
CASSPISGLGQPQHF	many	TRBV18	TRBJ1-5	15
CASRLTASYGYTF	many	TRBV6-1	TRBJ1-2	13
CASTPRREVGQYF	.	TRBV10-2	TRBJ2-7	13
CASSIGRADQETQYF	many	TRBV19	TRBJ2-5	15
CASSIYVLGSYNEQFF	.	TRBV19	TRBJ2-1	16
CASSEPGGRETQYF	.	TRBV25-1	TRBJ2-5	14
CSASREERETDEQFF	few	TRBV20-1	TRBJ2-1	15
CASSLQFGGASGELFF	many	TRBV13	TRBJ2-2	16
CSAPLRETNTGELFF	.	TRBV20-1	TRBJ2-2	15
CASSGTSGTDTQYF	many	TRBV6-1	TRBJ2-3	14
CASSLVRGRAFFGEQFF	few	TRBV7-9	TRBJ2-1	17
CANSTRDSEHETQYF	many	TRBV19	TRBJ2-5	15
CASSYSSARGQPYEQYF	many	TRBV6-5	TRBJ2-7	17
CASSTTGTQENYGYTF	.	TRBV19	TRBJ1-2	16
CASSLVQTNYGYTF	.	TRBV28	TRBJ1-2	14